Presented here are 14 T cell receptor beta chains from one specimen sequenced in a study of cytomegalovirus exposure and HLA in healthy donors. PCR used 60 Vbeta primers and 13 Jbeta primers. Using immunoSEQ multiplex PCR, the repertoire was profiled, and TCRdb retains in-frame clones only, with some absent. The sample comprises some 96,000 clones, around 77% of which are singletons, and 7.7% rests with the top ten. The sequencing input was PBMCs. The origin of the receptors is a female donor in good health and CMV-seronegative.

V is TRBV6-5 and J is TRBJ1-2; tentative D call: TRBD1 (6 bases). Germline V gene sequence: CDR1 MNHEY, CDR2 SVGAGI. Trimming stripped 5 bases from V and 7 bases from J, with 14 bases between. The CDR3 is 13 amino acids. The CDR3 bases are TGTGCCAGCAGTCCACAGGGATCGGGTGGCTACACCTTC. Residues: CASSPQGSGGYTF.

V usage is TRBV21-1 and J usage is TRBJ1-5; the tabulated D call, TRBD1, remains unverified against the DNA. TRBV21-1 corresponds to a pseudogene. This CDR3 comprises 16 residues. CDR3 in DNA: TGTGCCAGGGAGGGACAGGGGGCGAAGGGCAATCAGCCCCAGCATTTT. Residues: CAREGQGAKGNQPQHF.

This chain uses TRBV7-9 with TRBJ2-3, with D maybe TRBD2 (6 bases). The CDR3 extends over 17 amino acids. Trimming took off 5 bases at V and 3 bases at J, with 21 bases between the two ends. Per the germline V gene, CDR1 is SEHNR and CDR2 is FQNEAQ (reference sequence). The CDR3 DNA reads TGTGCCAGCAGCCCACGTGGAGGGGAGTTTAGGACAGATACGCAGTATTTT. Translation: CASSPRGGEFRTDTQYF.

The chain recombines TRBV18 with TRBJ2-1, with D tentatively TRBD1 (5 bases). Per the germline V gene, CDR1 is KGHSH and CDR2 is LQKENI. V lost 3 bases, J lost 3 bases, and 9 bases lay in between. The CDR3 extends over 14 amino acids. CDR3 nucleotide sequence: TGTGCCAGCTCACCGGGGCCTGACTACAATGAGCAGTTCTTC. Protein sequence: CASSPGPDYNEQFF.

The genes are TRBV9 and TRBJ1-4, with 7 bases matching TRBD1. CDR1 is SGDLS and CDR2 is YYNGEE in the germline V gene. J gave up 1 base and V 4 bases, and 1 base lay outside the gene matches. The CDR3 covers 14 residues. CDR3 protein: CASSWTGTNEKLFF. For the CDR3, the DNA is TGTGCCAGCAGCTGGACAGGAACTAATGAAAAACTGTTTTTT.

The chain recombines TRBV7-3 with TRBJ2-3, with 15 bases identical to TRBD2. Germline V gene lookup returns CDR1 SGHTA and CDR2 FQGTGA. Germline trimming cut 4 bases from V and 2 bases from J; bases unmatched to any gene: 7. This CDR3 comprises 18 residues. The CDR3 loop is CASSSTGTSGGPTDTQYF. The CDR3, as DNA: TGTGCCAGCAGCTCCACCGGGACTAGCGGGGGGCCCACAGATACGCAGTATTTT.

This clone came up a few times. DNA of the CDR3: TGTGCCACCCAGGAAGCCGACAATTACAATGAGCAGTTCTTC. This codes for CATQEADNYNEQFF. This chain links TRBV6-5 with TRBJ2-1; D call uncertain. The CDR3 loop spans 14 amino acids. Germline CDR1 MNHEY, CDR2 SVGAGI. The V gene lost 10 bases and the J gene lost 4 bases, with 17 bases spanning the gap.

The V and J genes are TRBV19 and TRBJ1-1; weak D call: TRBD1 (6 bases). The CDR3 is 16 amino acids. Germline V gene sequence: CDR1 LNHDA, CDR2 SQIVND (reference sequence). Trimming pared 3 bases from V and 5 bases from J, leaving 19 bases between. The CDR3 DNA is TGTGCCAGTAGTATCGACGGCAGGCTAAGGGGGACTGAAGCTTTCTTT. Translated, it gives CASSIDGRLRGTEAFF.

The chain is built from TRBV20-1 and TRBJ2-7, with D tentatively TRBD1 (5 bases). The CDR3 contains 11 residues. Trimming pared 5 bases from V and 3 bases from J, leaving 8 bases between. CDR1 DFQATT and CDR2 SNEGSKA come from the germline V gene (reference sequence). The CDR3 DNA is TGCAGTGCTGACAGCATCTACGAGCAGTACTTC. Encoded protein: CSADSIYEQYF.

The chain combines TRBV6-6 with TRBJ1-2; D gene unclear. This CDR3 is 14 amino acids long. Germline V gives CDR1 MNHNY, CDR2 SVGAGI (reference sequence). With 7 bases removed from V and 3 bases from J, the gap between germline ends came to 15 bases. The CDR3 reads CASMKERSYYGYTF. The CDR3 DNA follows: TGTGCCAGCATGAAAGAAAGGAGCTACTATGGCTACACCTTC.

V gene TRBV29-1 combines with J gene TRBJ2-5; possible D gene TRBD1, 6 bases. CDR1 and CDR2 (germline): SQVTM, ANQGSEA. V was trimmed by 0 bases and J by 4 bases, leaving 9 bases between them. The CDR3 consists of 13 residues. This chain's CDR3 is CSVEEVGGETQYF. DNA of the CDR3: TGCAGCGTTGAAGAGGTAGGGGGAGAGACCCAGTACTTC.

This chain joins TRBV7-3 and TRBJ2-7; 8 nucleotides match TRBD1. V was pared by 5 bases and J by 2 bases, with 8 bases of the junction left unmatched. CDR1 and CDR2 (germline): SGHTA, FQGTGA. The CDR3 runs to 15 residues. The CDR3 spells CASSVSGQGTYEQYF. DNA of the CDR3: TGTGCCAGCAGCGTCTCCGGACAGGGAACCTACGAGCAGTACTTC.

This chain joins TRBV5-1 and TRBJ2-3, with TRBD1 matching over 8 bases. The CDR3 spans 14 residues. Trimming took 4 bases from V and 6 from J; bases not matched to a gene: 7. Per germline, CDR1 SGHRS and CDR2 YFSETQ. CDR3 in DNA: TGCGCCAGCAGCAGTAGGACAGGGTCGGATACGCAGTATTTT. Residues: CASSSRTGSDTQYF.

This sequence joins TRBV7-8 and TRBJ2-3, with 9 bases lining up with TRBD2. The CDR3 is 16 residues long. The J segment lost 3 bases and the V segment lost 3 bases, leaving 7 bases of the junction unmatched. Germline CDR1 SGHVS, CDR2 FQNEAQ. The DNA for the CDR3 is TGTGCCAGCAGCTTGGGACTAGCCTTTAGGACAGATACGCAGTATTTT. As protein: CASSLGLAFRTDTQYF.